Listed below are T cell receptor beta chains from one sample, sequenced in a study of molecular identifiers for immune sequencing clone quantification. Via MiXCR, TCRdb re-called the PCR reads, giving one row per CDR3 protein. The sample has roughly 8,000 distinct CDR3 sequences; 35% are singletons. Sequenced: naive CD8+ T cells from blood, with Jurkat cell RNA spiked in. All receptors derive from a human donor in good health. Some libraries in this study had Jurkat cell RNA spiked in. The CDR3 runs from the conserved cysteine through the conserved F or W. A D gene is named only where the DNA matches it firmly. Where a row states a size, it is once, few, many or the class of an expanded clone; other rows omit it.

NA,TRBJ1-2,TRBV27,NA,CASTPLGNGNYGYTF,TGTGCCAGCACCCCGCTGGGGAACGGAAACTATGGCTACACCTTC
NA,TRBJ2-5,TRBV2,NA,CASPGADRRETQYF,TGTGCCAGCCCCGGAGCGGACAGACGAGAGACCCAGTACTTC
few,TRBJ1-5,TRBV6-5,NA,CASSYAMNQPQHF,TGTGCCAGCAGTTACGCCATGAATCAGCCCCAGCATTTT
NA,TRBJ2-7,TRBV19,TRBD2,CASSSTSGAYEQYF,TGTGCCAGTAGTTCGACTAGCGGGGCCTACGAGCAGTACTTC
medium-sized,TRBJ2-3,TRBV7-9,TRBD2,CASLGKGLAGPHPTDTQYF,TGTGCCAGTTTGGGAAAGGGACTAGCGGGACCTCATCCCACAGATACGCAGTATTTT
NA,TRBJ2-6,TRBV6-2/TRBV6-3,TRBD1,CASGGQGAAGANVLTF,TGTGCCAGCGGGGGACAGGGGGCCGCTGGGGCCAACGTCCTGACTTTC
NA,TRBJ2-1,TRBV10-3,NA,CAISELRGYNEQFF,TGTGCCATCAGTGAACTTAGGGGTTACAATGAGCAGTTCTTC
NA,TRBJ2-3,TRBV4-3,TRBD2,CASSPSGRSSDPQYF,TGCGCCAGCAGCCCCAGCGGGAGAAGCTCAGATCCGCAGTATTTT
medium-sized,TRBJ2-7,TRBV7-8,NA,CASSPTGRTDEQYF,TGTGCCAGCAGCCCTACTGGCCGAACCGACGAGCAGTACTTC
medium-sized,TRBJ2-3,TRBV28,TRBD2,CASSKKGLAGVTDTQYF,TGTGCCAGCAGTAAAAAGGGACTAGCGGGAGTAACAGATACGCAGTATTTT
medium-sized,TRBJ1-5,TRBV5-6,TRBD1,CASSFGTGGDDQPQHF,TGTGCCAGCAGCTTCGGGACAGGGGGCGACGATCAGCCCCAGCATTTT
few,TRBJ2-4,TRBV2,NA,CASSLTTLAKNIQYF,TGTGCCAGCAGCTTAACGACACTAGCCAAAAACATTCAGTACTTC
few,TRBJ2-4,TRBV28,NA,CASMARIAKNIQYF,TGTGCCAGCATGGCTCGAATAGCCAAAAACATTCAGTACTTC
NA,TRBJ1-5,TRBV2,TRBD1,CASRGGTAYSNQPQHF,TGTGCCAGCAGAGGAGGGACAGCTTATAGCAATCAGCCCCAGCATTTT
NA,TRBJ2-1,TRBV28,NA,CASGLLPKDGQFF,TGTGCCAGCGGTTTACTTCCCAAGGATGGGCAGTTCTTC
NA,TRBJ2-1,TRBV24-1,TRBD2,CATSDSPGLAGLYIEQFF,TGTGCCACCAGTGATTCCCCCGGACTAGCGGGACTCTACATTGAGCAGTTCTTC
NA,TRBJ1-1,TRBV2,TRBD1,CASRKEQGGGEAFF,TGTGCCAGCAGGAAAGAACAGGGGGGTGGTGAAGCTTTCTTT
NA,TRBJ2-7,TRBV20-1,TRBD2,CSANPISGRVHEQYF,TGCAGTGCTAACCCGATTAGCGGGAGGGTCCACGAGCAGTACTTC
NA,TRBJ2-1,TRBV20-1,NA,CSARDRVGGARGEQFF,TGCAGTGCTAGAGATAGAGTTGGCGGAGCTCGAGGTGAGCAGTTCTTC
NA,TRBJ2-7,TRBV27,TRBD1,CASSTGTGIAYEQYF,TGTGCCAGCAGCACCGGGACAGGGATTGCCTACGAGCAGTACTTC
few,TRBJ2-7,TRBV29-1,TRBD1,CSVDSRDRGLYEQYF,TGCAGCGTTGACAGCCGGGACAGGGGGTTGTACGAGCAGTACTTC
medium-sized,TRBJ2-1,TRBV19,NA,CASSIIAEANEQFF,TGTGCCAGTAGTATTATCGCGGAAGCCAATGAGCAGTTCTTC
few,TRBJ2-3,TRBV20-1,NA,CSASDLTLTGSYTDTQYF,TGCAGTGCTAGCGACCTCACACTAACAGGGAGCTACACAGATACGCAGTATTTT
few,TRBJ1-5,TRBV19,TRBD1,CASGTVNQPQHF,TGTGCCAGTGGGACAGTTAATCAGCCCCAGCATTTT
medium-sized,TRBJ2-7,TRBV29-1,NA,CSVVSGGHYEQYF,TGCAGCGTTGTTTCTGGCGGGCACTACGAGCAGTACTTC
few,TRBJ2-3,TRBV7-9,TRBD2,CASSLWRERGDTQYF,TGTGCCAGCAGCTTATGGCGGGAGCGAGGTGATACGCAGTATTTT
NA,TRBJ1-5,TRBV28,TRBD1,CASHGTAGNQPQHF,TGTGCCAGCCACGGGACAGCGGGTAATCAGCCCCAGCATTTT
NA,TRBJ2-5,TRBV19,NA,CASRGPAQETQYF,TGTGCCAGTAGGGGTCCGGCGCAAGAGACCCAGTACTTC
NA,TRBJ2-1,TRBV12-3/TRBV12-4,NA,CASSFGGTTHEQFF,TGTGCCAGCAGTTTTGGCGGGACAACGCATGAGCAGTTCTTC
NA,TRBJ2-7,TRBV10-3,TRBD2,CAITAGEGYEQYF,TGTGCCATCACAGCGGGAGAGGGATACGAGCAGTACTTC
medium-sized,TRBJ1-1,TRBV13,NA,CASRQNENTEAFF,TGTGCCAGCAGGCAAAACGAGAACACTGAAGCTTTCTTT
NA,TRBJ2-3,TRBV11-2,NA,CASSNNTDTQYF,TGTGCCAGCAGCAACAACACAGATACGCAGTATTTT
NA,TRBJ2-2,TRBV27,TRBD2,CASSFGGSGTGELFF,TGTGCCAGCAGCTTCGGGGGGAGTGGGACCGGGGAGCTGTTTTTT
few,TRBJ2-7,TRBV27,NA,CASSLMPGTPSPYEQYF,TGTGCCAGCAGTTTAATGCCCGGGACGCCCTCGCCCTACGAGCAGTACTTC
NA,TRBJ1-5,TRBV7-9,NA,CASSSAGRNQPQHF,TGTGCCAGCAGCTCTGCAGGACGCAATCAGCCCCAGCATTTT
NA,TRBJ1-1,TRBV15,NA,CATSRDNSLSWTEAFF,TGTGCCACCAGCAGAGACAATAGTCTATCTTGGACTGAAGCTTTCTTT
few,TRBJ2-4,TRBV20-1,TRBD2,CSATGTSDIAKNIQYF,TGCAGTGCTACCGGGACTAGCGATATAGCCAAAAACATTCAGTACTTC
NA,TRBJ1-4,TRBV29-1,TRBD1,CSVSEGDRQFF,TGCAGCGTTTCCGAGGGGGACAGGCAGTTTTTT
NA,TRBJ2-1,TRBV27,NA,CASSISGPSYNEQFF,TGTGCCAGCAGCATAAGCGGCCCCTCCTACAATGAGCAGTTCTTC
NA,TRBJ2-5,TRBV27,NA,CASSLRGVLGPIQETQYF,TGTGCCAGCAGTTTAAGGGGGGTCCTGGGCCCAATCCAAGAGACCCAGTACTTC
NA,TRBJ2-3,TRBV3-1,NA,CASRGGRPDTQYF,TGTGCCAGTAGAGGAGGGAGGCCAGATACGCAGTATTTT
medium-sized,TRBJ1-4,TRBV27,NA,CASRNGQTNEKLFF,TGTGCCAGCAGAAACGGACAAACTAATGAAAAACTGTTTTTT
few,TRBJ1-5,TRBV6-2/TRBV6-3,NA,CASAEGNYGNQPQHF,TGTGCCAGCGCAGAAGGCAATTATGGTAATCAGCCCCAGCATTTT
NA,TRBJ2-3,TRBV9,TRBD2,CASNSPSGRASNTQYF,TGTGCCAGCAACTCCCCTAGCGGGAGGGCCAGTAATACGCAGTATTTT
NA,TRBJ2-7,TRBV12-3/TRBV12-4,NA,CASSPNSYEQYF,TGTGCCAGCAGTCCCAACAGCTACGAGCAGTACTTC
NA,TRBJ2-2,TRBV3-1,NA,CASSRGRWGMDTGELFF,TGTGCCAGCAGCCGGGGACGGTGGGGAATGGACACCGGGGAGCTGTTTTTT
NA,TRBJ1-1,TRBV11-2,NA,CASSSYGSTEAFF,TGTGCCAGCAGCTCGTACGGGAGCACTGAAGCTTTCTTT
few,TRBJ2-5,TRBV7-9,NA,CASSPPLRDQEPQYF,TGTGCCAGCAGCCCTCCCTTGCGGGACCAAGAGCCCCAGTACTTC
few,TRBJ2-1,TRBV11-2,TRBD2,CASSLRTSGNEQFF,TGTGCCAGCAGCCTAAGGACTAGCGGCAATGAGCAGTTCTTC
NA,TRBJ1-1,TRBV28,NA,CASSQGTLIGHFF,TGTGCCAGCAGTCAGGGGACATTAATAGGGCATTTCTTT
medium-sized,TRBJ2-3,TRBV7-2,TRBD2,CASSEGLAGTSTDTQYF,TGTGCCAGCAGCGAGGGACTAGCGGGAACTAGCACAGATACGCAGTATTTT
few,TRBJ2-5,TRBV7-6,TRBD2,CASSLVSGDDQETQYF,TGTGCCAGCAGCTTAGTTAGCGGGGACGACCAAGAGACCCAGTACTTC
few,TRBJ2-2,TRBV5-4,NA,CASSPGHLGELFF,TGTGCCAGCAGCCCGGGACATCTCGGGGAGCTGTTTTTT